Presented here are 25 T cell receptor beta chains from one specimen sequenced in a study of tumor-infiltrating lymphocytes in primary liver carcinoma. Taking about 18-31 mg of unsorted bulk tissue, the authors co-extracted RNA and DNA. A constant-region primer served to make TCR beta cDNA from roughly 500 ng total RNA. Slightly modified ARM-PCR served as the procedure for the TCR beta libraries. These libraries came from three rounds of nested multiplex PCR. The first two PCR rounds, roughly 10 cycles each, used TRBV1-TRBV30 forward primers and a C-beta reverse primer. TCRdb itself ran the multiplex PCR reads through MiXCR, one entry per CDR3 protein. The sample yields about 41,000 distinct CDR3 sequences, about 73% seen once. Sequencing used liver tumor tissue from sampling region 2. Subset indicated: tumor region T2, inferior pole. The source of these receptors is a man aged 40-55 years with primary liver carcinoma and hepatitis B virus infection.

This clonotype showed up just a few times. This may be a read error, as it is one base from a much larger clone. The V call is TRBV5-1, the J call TRBJ2-3; TRBD2 agrees at 15 bases. The CDR3 sequence is 16 residues long. CDR1 is SGHRS and CDR2 is YFSETQ in the germline V gene. CDR3 sequence reads: CANSAGLAGGADTQYF. The DNA for the CDR3 is TGCGCCAACAGCGCGGGACTAGCGGGAGGAGCGGATACGCAGTATTTT.

In the case of this clonotype: One junction end does not reproduce the germline sequence, and a read error may be involved. The genes are TRBV4-2 and TRBJ2-3, with D maybe TRBD2 (6 bases). CDR3 length equals 15 residues. CDR1 and CDR2 (germline): LGHNA, YNFKEQ. The CDR3: CPSSQGLEGGDMQYF. In DNA form, the CDR3 reads TGTCCCAGCAGCCAAGGTTTGGAGGGTGGAGATATGCAGTATTTT.

The table lists this clonotype with many counts. The V call is TRBV30, the J call TRBJ2-1; the match to TRBD2 covers 9 bases. Germline V gene lookup returns CDR1 GTSNPN and CDR2 SVGIG (reference sequence). The CDR3 runs 20 residues. Germline trimming cut 0 bases from V and 2 bases from J; bases unmatched to any gene: 17. CDR3 DNA: TGTGCCTGGAGTGTACCGTCCCCGCTTATAGCGGGAGAAACCTACAATGAGCAGTTCTTC. Translating gives CAWSVPSPLIAGETYNEQFF.

In regard to this clonotype: A read error may account for a junction end that differs from germline. The rearrangement uses TRBV11-2 and TRBJ2-7, with D perhaps TRBD1 (5 bases). CDR3 size: 14 residues. The germline V gene has CDR1 SGHAT and CDR2 FQNNGV. CDR3 sequence (DNA): TGTGTCAGCAGCTCTAACAGGAGCTCATACGAGCAGTACTTC. Protein sequence: CVSSSNRSSYEQYF. The variable domain in full, completed from reference TRBV11-2 and TRBJ2-7, reads EAGVAQSPRYKIIEKRQSVAFWCNPISGHATLYWYQQILGQGPKLLIQFQNNGVVDDSQLPKDRFSAERLKGVDSTLKIQPAKLEDSAVYLCVSSSNRSSYEQYFGPGTRLTVT.

This rearrangement joins TRBV6-1 to TRBJ2-5; D may be TRBD2 (6 bases). V lost 7 bases and J lost 6, with 15 bases in between. Per germline, CDR1 MNHNS and CDR2 SASEGT. CDR3 length equals 13 residues. DNA of the CDR3: TGTGCCAGCAACCGGGACTGTGATCAGACCCAGTACTTC. Its protein is CASNRDCDQTQYF.

This clonotype was seen many times. V and J are TRBV7-9 and TRBJ1-4; D not certain. This CDR3 spans 14 amino acids. V lost 4 bases to trimming and J lost 6 bases, with 12 bases between them. The germline gives CDR1 SEHNR, CDR2 FQNEAQ (reference sequence). This CDR3 reads CASSYKAPYEKLFF. CDR3 in DNA: TGTGCCAGCAGCTATAAGGCCCCGTATGAAAAACTGTTTTTT.

Concerning this clonotype itself: Sequence at one end of the junction differs from germline and may be a read error. The CDR3 coding sequence is TGTTCCAGCAGTGGTTTCGGGGGGATTAGCTACACCTTC. This gives the protein CSSSGFGGISYTF. The rearrangement joins TRBV2 to TRBJ1-2; D possibly corresponds to TRBD1 (5 bases). This CDR3 spans 13 amino acids. CDR1 is SNHLY and CDR2 is FYNNEI in the germline V gene.

The V call is TRBV11-1, the J call TRBJ2-1; the D gene could be TRBD1 or TRBD2 (5 bases each). The CDR3 is 15 amino acids. CDR1 and CDR2 (germline): SGHAT, FQDESV (reference sequence). CDR3 region: CVNSFQGPLDNEQFF. The CDR3 region has the DNA TGTGTCAACAGCTTCCAGGGACCGCTTGACAATGAGCAGTTCTTC. Full variable domain (remainder filled in from reference TRBV11-1 and TRBJ2-1): EAEVAQSPRYKITEKSQAVAFWCDPISGHATLYWYRQILGQGPELLVQFQDESVVDDSQLPKDRFSAERLKGVDSTLKIQPAELGDSAMYLCVNSFQGPLDNEQFFGPGTRLTVL.

Notes on this clonotype: The junction differs from germline at one of its ends, possibly a read error. The DNA of the CDR3 is TGTGCAAACAGCTTGGTAACGACAGGCTTACAAGAGGCCCAGTACTTC. Amino acids: CANSLVTTGLQEAQYF. The V and J genes are TRBV7-8 and TRBJ2-5, with D perhaps matching TRBD1 (6 bases). Germline lookup yields CDR1 SGHVS and CDR2 FQNEAQ. This CDR3 has 16 residues.

This clonotype came up many times. The gene calls are TRBV5-6 and TRBJ2-2; D gene unclear. V was pared by 2 bases and J by 0 bases, with 2 bases between. The germline gives CDR1 SGHDT, CDR2 YYEEEE. This CDR3 is built from 13 residues. CDR3 loop: CASSFANTGELFF. The CDR3 region has the DNA TGTGCCAGCAGCTTCGCGAACACCGGGGAGCTGTTTTTT. Complete variable domain (other parts from reference TRBV5-6 and TRBJ2-2): DAGVTQSPTHLIKTRGQQVTLRCSPKSGHDTVSWYQQALGQGPQFIFQYYEEEERQRGNFPDRFSGHQFPNYSSELNVNALLLGDSALYLCASSFANTGELFFGEGSRLTVL.

In regard to this clonotype: A read error may produce the germline difference seen at one junction end. CDR3 loop: CASSLGASGQGIQYF. For the CDR3, the DNA is TGTGCCAGTAGCTTAGGGGCTAGCGGACAAGGGATCCAGTACTTC. The J gene is TRBJ2-5, the V gene TRBV11-2, with 7 bases matching TRBD2. CDR1 SGHAT and CDR2 FQNNGV come from the germline V gene. This CDR3 spans 15 amino acids. Complete variable domain (other parts from reference TRBV11-2 and TRBJ2-5): EAGVAQSPRYKIIEKRQSVAFWCNPISGHATLYWYQQILGQGPKLLIQFQNNGVVDDSQLPKDRFSAERLKGVDSTLKIQPAKLEDSAVYLCASSLGASGQGIQYFGPGTRLLVL.

Comments on this clonotype: A read error may account for a junction end that differs from germline. The chain recombines TRBV11-1 with TRBJ2-7, with D perhaps matching TRBD1 (5 bases). The germline V gene has CDR1 SGHAT and CDR2 FQDESV (reference sequence). The CDR3 is 15 residues long. The CDR3 is CASSSLPGIAYEQYF. CDR3 DNA: TGCGCCAGCAGCTCGCTTCCAGGGATCGCCTACGAGCAGTACTTC.

Points on this clonotype: A junction end diverges from the germline sequence, so it may reflect a read error. The chain combines TRBV7-9 with TRBJ2-5, with D unresolved. From germline, CDR1 is SEHNR and CDR2 FQNEAQ (reference sequence). The CDR3 runs to 12 residues. DNA of the CDR3: TGCGCCATCCGCGGCTCACAAGAGACCCAGTACTTC. This codes for CAIRGSQETQYF.

As for this clonotype: A much larger clone is a single base away; this may be a read error. This chain joins TRBV5-6 and TRBJ2-2, with 8 nucleotides matching TRBD2. The CDR3 length is 14 residues. Germline CDR1 SGHDT, CDR2 YYEEEE. CDR3 sequence reads: CTTRSGSNTGGLFF. The CDR3 region has the DNA TGTACCACCCGCAGCGGGAGTAACACCGGGGGGCTGTTTTTT. Looking up the rest from reference TRBV5-6 and TRBJ2-2 gives the full variable domain: DAGVTQSPTHLIKTRGQQVTLRCSPKSGHDTVSWYQQALGQGPQFIFQYYEEEERQRGNFPDRFSGHQFPNYSSELNVNALLLGDSALYLCTTRSGSNTGGLFFGEGSRLTVL.

The genes are TRBV4-3 and TRBJ1-2, with D tentatively TRBD1 (6 bases). This CDR3 spans 16 amino acids. Between the trimmed V and J ends, which lost 3 bases and 2 bases, there was a span of 16 bases. Germline lookup yields CDR1 LGHNA and CDR2 YSLEER. The CDR3 loop is CASSQAGVGRNYGYTF. The CDR3 DNA is TGCGCCAGCAGCCAGGCAGGGGTAGGAAGGAACTATGGCTACACCTTC.

This clonotype has a single count. It is unclear where the CDR3 begins or ends on the DNA, so no DNA is shown, and the CDR3 is as TCRdb lists it. V usage is TRBV14 and J usage is TRBJ2-1; the D call of TRBD1 is as the table states it, not checked on the DNA. The CDR3 comprises 17 residues, both ends counted. CDR1 SGHDN and CDR2 FVKESK come from the germline V gene. CDR3: CASSQVGQGTWYNEQSF.

Details on this clonotype: The conserved phenylalanine or tryptophan is not found at the CDR3 terminus, so this likely reflects a read error. V is TRBV12-3 or TRBV12-4 and J is TRBJ2-3; D possibly matches TRBD1 or TRBD2 (5 bases each). V was pared by 7 bases and J by 6 bases, with 8 bases between. The CDR3 sequence is 11 residues long. DNA for the CDR3: TGTGCCAGCAATTGGGGGGATACGCAGTATATT. This encodes CASNWGDTQYI.

This clonotype was counted a single time. The V gene is TRBV28, the J gene TRBJ1-5; tentative D call: TRBD1 (5 bases). The CDR3 has 15 amino acids. Trimming removed 6 bases at V and 6 bases at J, with 18 bases between. Per the germline V gene, CDR1 is MDHEN and CDR2 is SYDVKM. The CDR3 sequence is CASSPNERGGQPQHF. CDR3 nucleotides: TGTGCCAGCAGCCCGAATGAACGGGGGGGTCAGCCCCAGCATTTT. Filled out from reference TRBV28 and TRBJ1-5, the complete variable domain reads DVKVTQSSRYLVKRTGEKVFLECVQDMDHENMFWYRQDPGLGLRLIYFSYDVKMKEKGDIPEGYSVSREKKERFSLILESASTNQTSMYLCASSPNERGGQPQHFGDGTRLSIL.

About this clonotype: One junction end does not reproduce the germline sequence, and a read error may be involved. CDR3 nucleotides: TGTGCCAGCAGTTTAGGACAACCTCTCTCTGGAAGCACCATATATTTT. It is translated as CASSLGQPLSGSTIYF. V is TRBV12-3 or TRBV12-4 and J is TRBJ1-3, with D uncertain. This CDR3 contains 16 residues.

Notes on this clonotype: The conserved final phenylalanine or tryptophan is absent from the CDR3, which likely points to a read error. The CDR3 loop is CANSRTVYEQYL. CDR3 DNA sequence: TGTGCCAACAGTCGGACAGTCTACGAGCAGTACCTC. The V gene is TRBV12-3 or TRBV12-4, the J gene TRBJ2-7; weak D call: TRBD1 (6 bases). This CDR3 has 12 residues.

The rearrangement links TRBV2 to TRBJ2-2; the match to TRBD2 covers 10 bases. Trimming took 8 bases from V and 3 from J; bases not matched to a gene: 9. Per the germline V gene, CDR1 is SNHLY and CDR2 is FYNNEI. The CDR3 spans 16 residues. Here the CDR3 DNA reads TGTGCCAGCGGGGGGCCAGCGGGAGGGGACACCGGGGAGCTGTTTTTT. Protein: CASGGPAGGDTGELFF.

A word on this clonotype: No conserved phenylalanine or tryptophan ends this CDR3, so it is likely a read error. The CDR3 sequence: CASSPSGARGPQSEAFL. The DNA for the CDR3 is TGTGCGAGCAGCCCCAGCGGGGCCAGGGGCCCCCAAAGTGAAGCTTTCTTA. V is TRBV7-9 and J is TRBJ1-1, with D perhaps matching TRBD1 (6 bases). The CDR3 is 17 amino acids. Germline CDR1 SEHNR, CDR2 FQNEAQ (reference sequence).

The chain links TRBV4-2 to TRBJ2-1; TRBD1 matches at 11 bases. Germline V gene data show CDR1 as LGHNA and CDR2 as YNFKEQ. This CDR3 has 16 residues. Trimming took 3 bases from V and 8 from J; bases not matched to a gene: 9. The CDR3 coding sequence is TGTGCCAGCAGCCACGCCGAGGGACAGGGGGACGATGAGCAGTTCTTC. This codes for CASSHAEGQGDDEQFF.

A word on this clonotype: At one boundary the junction diverges from the germline segment, which might be a read error. The chain employs TRBV2 and TRBJ2-1; TRBD1 aligns across 11 bases. CDR1 is SNHLY, CDR2 FYNNEI, per germline. This CDR3 contains 16 residues. The CDR3, as DNA: TGTGCCAGCAGTGAAAGGGGGACAGGGGGTGGGAATGAGCGGTTCTTC. It codes for CASSERGTGGGNERFF.

Concerning this clonotype: Sequence at one end of the junction differs from germline and may be a read error. The chain is built from TRBV11-2 and TRBJ2-7; possibly TRBD1 for D (5 bases). This CDR3 comprises 14 residues. The V gene's germline CDR1 is SGHAT and CDR2 FQNNGV. This CDR3 is CASSSNRNTYEQCF. The CDR3, as DNA: TGTGCTAGCAGCTCTAACAGGAACACCTACGAGCAGTGCTTC.